This entry is about one T cell receptor (beta chain). Its specific antigen is unknown. The record has no base qualities; no much larger clone is one base away. CDR1 SGHTA and CDR2 FQGNSA were looked up in the germline V gene. Its CDR3 holds 15 amino acids, cysteine through phenylalanine. Only the CDR3 region is kept as DNA, spanning 45 bases read in frame from base 1. The junction shows trimming of 3 bases on V and 6 bases on J, plus 15 bases between the germline ends. The treatment or condition label, read with the paper, signifies: in vitro stimulation with specific CMV peptide epitopes to enrich CMV-specific T cells. The data belong to a study of T cell repertoires in cytomegalovirus infection (dated by TCRdb to about 2019). Notes on the research overall: The peptide stimulations were aimed at well-studied HLA-B-restricted epitopes as well as recently identified HLA-C-restricted CMV epitopes, whose presentation resists viral immunomodulation. Donor HLA type was relevant to the analysis, because carriage of CMV infection together with the matching HLA type was indicated by public TCR beta signatures. What the authors observed across the whole study: Carriers of CMV infection plus the relevant HLA type were discriminated by the cumulative frequency of public TCR beta family members in the study cohort and in an independent approximately 340-donor cohort. The ex vivo response was dominated by HLA-C-restricted CMV-specific TCR beta clonotypes, which also provided the single most frequent clonotype in two of eight donors.

Sequencing was performed on an Illumina HiSeq 1500. TCRdb reprocessed the public reads (quality trimming at Q25 with fastp, clone calling with MiXCR) and kept in-frame beta chains. Entries that share a CDR3 protein sequence are merged under the most common genes and DNA. Counted in this sample were a few hundred thousand distinct CDR3 sequences; 33% of them appeared once. Roughly 17% of the sample is held by the ten biggest clonotypes. The source material was cultured PBMCs, sampled from culture after CMV antigen stimulation. The TCR comes from a human donor in good health (CMV status not recorded). Some clones in this sample may be carry-over from other donors' samples. The rearranged segments are TRBV7-2 and TRBJ2-1; possibly the D gene is TRBD1, per 5 matching bases. The DNA sequence is as follows: TGTGCCAGCAGCTTCAGTCAGGGTGCGGTCAATGAGCAGTTCTTC. Translated, this is CASSFSQGAVNEQFF.